Presented here are 14 T cell receptor beta chains from one specimen sequenced in a study of blood T cell repertoires in COVID-19. The data were produced by immunoSEQ multiplex PCR, yet TCRdb's version contains in-frame clones alone and is incomplete. The sample includes roughly 500,000 clones, 80% to 90% of them seen just once. Source material: peripheral blood. Every receptor here comes from a man between 18 and 35 years old with COVID-19, enrolled during active disease.

J is TRBJ2-3 and V is TRBV18; 10 nucleotides align to TRBD1. The CDR3 extends over 16 amino acids. CDR1 is KGHSH, CDR2 LQKENI, per germline. J lost 6 bases, V lost 3 bases, and 9 bases had no gene match. The CDR3 DNA reads as TGTGCCAGCTCACCTCCCGACAGGGGGCGATCGGATACGCAGTATTTT. It yields the protein CASSPPDRGRSDTQYF.

The chain employs TRBV7-9 and TRBJ2-7; weak D call: TRBD2 (5 bases). Trimming took off 2 bases at V and 0 bases at J, with 8 bases between the two ends. Germline V CDR1 and CDR2: SEHNR, FQNEAQ (reference sequence). This CDR3 has 14 residues. Written as DNA, the CDR3 is TGTGCCAGCAGCTTAAGCGGTTACTCCTACGAGCAGTACTTC. As protein: CASSLSGYSYEQYF.

A note on this clone: The DNA is left out, because the CDR3 cannot be placed on it with certainty; the CDR3 is given as TCRdb lists it. This rearrangement joins TRBV28 to TRBJ1-5; TRBD1, as called in the table, went unchecked against the DNA. The CDR3 is 14 residues long, ends included. Germline assignment: CDR1 MDHEN and CDR2 SYDVKM. This chain's CDR3 is CASSSSTGVQPQHF.

The V gene is TRBV7-9, the J gene TRBJ2-2; no definite D call. Germline V CDR1 and CDR2: SEHNR, FQNEAQ (reference sequence). The ends were cut back, 4 bases at V and 1 base at J, with 7 bases in the middle. There are 14 residues in the CDR3. CDR3 residues: CASSSRQNTGELFF. CDR3 bases: TGTGCCAGCAGCTCACGACAGAACACCGGGGAGCTGTTTTTT.

The chain employs TRBV14 and TRBJ2-1; no definite D call. In germline, CDR1 is SGHDN, CDR2 FVKESK. V gave up 0 bases and J gave up 7 bases, with 10 bases separating them. The CDR3 length is 14 residues. In DNA form, the CDR3 reads TGTGCCAGCAGCCAAGATTTACGCGGAAATGAGCAGTTCTTC. Protein: CASSQDLRGNEQFF.

This chain uses TRBV6-5 with TRBJ2-1, with 8 bases aligning to TRBD1. Germline CDR1 MNHEY, CDR2 SVGAGI. The CDR3 sequence is 14 residues long. J was trimmed by 3 bases and V by 6 bases; bases with no gene match: 4. Here the CDR3 reads CASSRGQVYNEQFF. The DNA for the CDR3 is TGTGCCAGCAGCCGGGGACAGGTCTACAATGAGCAGTTCTTC.

This clone has only a few counts. The CDR3 DNA is TGTGCCACCAGCAGAGATCGTATGCGAAACACCGGGGAGCTGTTTTTT. Amino acid sequence: CATSRDRMRNTGELFF. The chain combines TRBV15 with TRBJ2-2; no clear D. The germline V gene encodes CDR1 LNHNV and CDR2 YYDKDF (reference sequence). The CDR3 loop spans 16 amino acids. Trimming removed 0 bases at V and 2 bases at J, with 10 bases between.

V usage is TRBV4-1 and J usage is TRBJ2-4; D unresolved. V was clipped by 6 bases and J by 1 base, with 10 bases between them. This CDR3 is built from 14 residues. Germline assignment: CDR1 MGHRA and CDR2 YSYEKL. This CDR3 is CASSFSGAKNIQYF. DNA of the CDR3: TGCGCCAGCAGTTTCTCGGGTGCCAAAAACATTCAGTACTTC.

The V gene is TRBV9, the J gene TRBJ1-3, with a tentative D call TRBD1 (5 bases). The germline V gene encodes CDR1 SGDLS and CDR2 YYNGEE. CDR3 length: 13 residues. V lost 5 bases, J lost 4 bases, and 10 bases lay in between. The CDR3 nucleotides read TGTGCCAGCAGAAGGGACTCAGGAAACACCATATATTTT. This translates into CASRRDSGNTIYF.

The rearrangement uses TRBV11-1 and TRBJ2-7; 8 bases match TRBD2. V lost 1 base, J lost 5 bases, and 1 base stayed unmatched. This CDR3 comprises 13 residues. Germline-derived CDR1 and CDR2 are SGHAT and FQDESV (reference sequence). CDR3 in DNA: TGTGCCAGCAGCTTAGAACTAGCGGACGAGCAGTACTTC. Its protein product is CASSLELADEQYF.

The chain uses TRBV13 and TRBJ2-1; D unclear. The CDR3 is 16 amino acids. The V end lost 1 base, the J end lost 4 bases, and 14 bases lay between the germline ends. Germline assignment: CDR1 PRHDT and CDR2 FYEKMQ (reference sequence). The CDR3 DNA reads TGTGCCAGCAGCTTAGTCGGAACTAATACTTACAATGAGCAGTTCTTC. Translated, it gives CASSLVGTNTYNEQFF.

The J gene is TRBJ2-7, the V gene TRBV6-5; 9 bases line up with TRBD1. The germline CDR1 and CDR2 sequences are MNHEY and SVGAGI. The CDR3 is made up of 15 amino acids. The V segment lost 7 bases and the J segment 5 bases; nucleotides outside the gene matches: 12. For the CDR3, the DNA is TGTGCCAGCACCAACCCGGGACAGGGATCCCACGAGCAGTACTTC. It specifies CASTNPGQGSHEQYF.

The CDR3 loop reads CASRLQGRQTQYF. The CDR3 DNA reads as TGTGCCAGCAGGTTACAGGGTCGGCAGACCCAGTACTTC. The V gene is TRBV27, the J gene TRBJ2-5, with D possibly TRBD1 on 6 matching bases. Trimming shortened V by 6 bases and J by 6 bases, and 14 bases separated the two germline ends. The V gene's germline CDR1 is MNHEY and CDR2 SMNVEV (reference sequence). The CDR3 spans 13 residues.

This chain connects TRBV19 to TRBJ2-3, with 11 bases matching TRBD2. Germline CDR1 reads LNHDA; CDR2 reads SQIVND (reference sequence). The CDR3 contains 16 residues. The V and J ends lost 5 bases and 1 base, in that order; junction bases with no gene match: 5. The CDR3 sequence: CASSYMGLAGTDTQYF. Written as DNA, the CDR3 is TGTGCCAGTAGTTATATGGGACTAGCGGGCACAGATACGCAGTATTTT.